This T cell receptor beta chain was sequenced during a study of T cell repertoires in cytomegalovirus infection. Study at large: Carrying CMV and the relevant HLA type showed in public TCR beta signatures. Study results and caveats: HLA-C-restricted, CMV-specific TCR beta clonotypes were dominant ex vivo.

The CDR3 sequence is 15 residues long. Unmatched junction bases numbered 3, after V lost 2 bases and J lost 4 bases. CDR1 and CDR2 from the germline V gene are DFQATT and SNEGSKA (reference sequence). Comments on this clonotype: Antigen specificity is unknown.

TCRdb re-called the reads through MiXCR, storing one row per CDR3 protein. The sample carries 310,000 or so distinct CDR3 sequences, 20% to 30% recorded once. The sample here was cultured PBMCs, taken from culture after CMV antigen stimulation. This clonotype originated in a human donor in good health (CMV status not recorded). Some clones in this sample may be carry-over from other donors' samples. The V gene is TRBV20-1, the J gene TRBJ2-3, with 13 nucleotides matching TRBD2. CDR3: CSARKTSGRSDTQYF. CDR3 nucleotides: TGCAGTGCTAGAAAGACTAGCGGGAGGTCAGATACGCAGTATTTT.